One T cell receptor (beta chain) is described in this entry. Its specificity is not known. Those who donated were healthy bone marrow donors. The primer mix had 60 Vbeta and 13 Jbeta primers. TCRdb keeps only in-frame clones here, not all; method: immunoSEQ multiplex PCR. The sample holds around 210,000 clones, around 78% seen once. Looked up from germline, CDR1 is MGHDK and CDR2 is SYGVNS. The CDR3 has 13 residues. V trimming: 7 bases; J trimming: 7 bases; junction bases outside the gene matches: 9. These data come from a study of cytomegalovirus exposure and HLA in healthy donors. Study outcomes and limitations: While the bulk of TCR sequences proved rare, some public TCRs turned up in many donors. Sequence variants that were highly shared formed a cluster that was likely a sequencing artifact. As immune exposure information, only CMV serostatus was available.

This TCR derives from a boy between 10 and 17 years old in good health and CMV-seronegative. Sequencing input: PBMCs. This sequence joins TRBV25-1 and TRBJ2-7, with 8 bases identical to TRBD2. The CDR3, as DNA: TGTGCCAGCACCGCGGGAGGCCCGCGGGAGCAGTACTTC. This codes for CASTAGGPREQYF.